The T cell receptor (beta chain) described here comes from a study of T-cell memory formation after mild COVID-19. For the study at large: There were largely donor-specific TCR clusters.

The CDR3 has 13 amino acids. V lost 5 bases and J lost 0, with 5 bases in between. Germline V lookup: CDR1 SGHDN, CDR2 FVKESK. Details on this clonotype: Antigen: not known.

General study findings and limits: There was a balanced CD4/CD8 profile in clones contracting day 15 to 85, and later expanders leaned CD4+. Second-wave clones reaching peak frequency on day 37 lacked confirmed SARS-CoV-2 specificity.

TCRdb processed the 5' RACE reads anew with MiXCR; each CDR3 protein has one entry. The data show some 120,000 distinct CDR3 sequences, with approximately 15% seen just once and approximately 5% held by the top ten. The sequenced sample consisted of PBMCs or a T cell subset sorted from them (not recorded which). The gene calls are TRBV14 and TRBJ2-4; no clear D gene. The sequence was collected from a man younger than 35 who had mild COVID-19 (a few samples of this study predate the infection). Cell type and time point are not known. The CDR3, as DNA: TGTGCCAGCAGCGTGGGAGCCAAAAACATTCAGTACTTC. Translated: CASSVGAKNIQYF.